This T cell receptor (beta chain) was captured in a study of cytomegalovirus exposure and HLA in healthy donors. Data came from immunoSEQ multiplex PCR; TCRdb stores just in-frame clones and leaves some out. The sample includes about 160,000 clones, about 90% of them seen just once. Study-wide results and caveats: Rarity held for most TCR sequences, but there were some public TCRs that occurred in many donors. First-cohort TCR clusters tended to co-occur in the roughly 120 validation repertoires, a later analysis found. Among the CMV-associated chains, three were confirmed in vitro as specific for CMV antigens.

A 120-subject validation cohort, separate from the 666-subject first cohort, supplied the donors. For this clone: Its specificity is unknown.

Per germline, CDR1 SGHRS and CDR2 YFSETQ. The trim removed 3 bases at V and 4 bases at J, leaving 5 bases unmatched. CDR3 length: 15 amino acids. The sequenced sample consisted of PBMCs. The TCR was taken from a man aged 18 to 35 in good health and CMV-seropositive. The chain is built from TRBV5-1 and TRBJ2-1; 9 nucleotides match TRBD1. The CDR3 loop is CASSSGTGMYNEQFF. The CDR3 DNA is TGCGCCAGCAGCTCCGGGACAGGGATGTACAATGAGCAGTTCTTC.